This T cell receptor (beta chain) was sequenced during a study of T cell changes during pregnancy in multiple sclerosis. Profiled with immunoSEQ multiplex PCR; TCRdb holds only in-frame clones, not every one. The sample records approximately 31,000 clones, about 89% being singletons. V gave up 2 bases and J gave up 7 bases; unmatched junction bases: 11. Germline-derived CDR1 and CDR2 are SNHLY and FYNNEI. The CDR3 is 18 amino acids. This receptor was taken from a female donor with multiple sclerosis, enrolled in a pregnancy study. The chain is built from TRBV2 and TRBJ2-1; 13 bases agree with TRBD2. This specimen consisted of CD8+ T cells from peripheral blood mononuclear cells, obtained in the second trimester of pregnancy. Here the CDR3 DNA reads TGTGCCAGCAGTGAAAGTGGGGGACTAGCGGGACCGTGGAATGAGCAGTTCTTC. It translates to CASSESGGLAGPWNEQFF.